One sample yielded the 17 T cell receptor beta chains listed below, sequenced in a study of cytomegalovirus exposure and HLA in healthy donors. PCR involved 60 Vbeta and 13 Jbeta primers. Method: immunoSEQ multiplex PCR; TCRdb's copy keeps in-frame clones and lacks some. The sample lists under 150,000 clones, around 83% occurring once. Sequenced sample: PBMCs. These receptors all come from a man between 45 and 60 years old in good health and CMV-seronegative.

J is TRBJ1-1 and V is TRBV6-5; 9 bases line up with TRBD1. V lost 5 bases to trimming and J lost 5 bases; unmatched junction nucleotides: 6. The CDR3 totals 14 residues. CDR1 and CDR2 (germline): MNHEY, SVGAGI. CDR3 bases: TGTGCCAGCAGTGAGACAGGGGGGAGTACTGAAGCTTTCTTT. Translated: CASSETGGSTEAFF.

The chain has TRBV5-6 and TRBJ2-3; 9 bases line up with TRBD2. V shed 4 bases, J shed 4 bases, and the junction held 4 bases outside the gene matches. Germline values: CDR1 SGHDT, CDR2 YYEEEE. The CDR3 totals 14 residues. The CDR3 is CASSPGTSSDTQYF. The CDR3, as DNA: TGTGCCAGCAGCCCCGGGACTAGCTCAGATACGCAGTATTTT.

The rearrangement links TRBV30 to TRBJ1-2; D is uncertain. Trimming shortened V by 0 bases and J by 8 bases, and 7 bases separated the two germline ends. The CDR3 sequence is 11 residues long. In germline, CDR1 is GTSNPN, CDR2 SVGIG (reference sequence). CDR3 in DNA: TGTGCCTGGAGTGTGGGAGCCGGCTACACCTTC. Translating it yields CAWSVGAGYTF.

The J gene is TRBJ2-7, the V gene TRBV4-3, with D possibly being TRBD2 (5 bases). CDR1 is LGHNA, CDR2 YSLEER, per germline. CDR3 length equals 15 residues. Between the trimmed V and J ends, which lost 0 bases and 0 bases, there was a span of 9 bases. CDR3 in DNA: TGCGCCAGCAGCCAAGATTGGACTGACTCCTACGAGCAGTACTTC. This translates into CASSQDWTDSYEQYF.

The chain uses TRBV19 and TRBJ2-3; 7 nucleotides match TRBD2. The CDR3 is 15 amino acids. Per the germline V gene, CDR1 is LNHDA and CDR2 is SQIVND (reference sequence). J was trimmed by 1 base and V by 10 bases; bases with no gene match: 11. CDR3 nucleotide sequence: TGTGCCACTAGCGGAGACTGGGGGGGCACAGATACGCAGTATTTT. Protein product: CATSGDWGGTDTQYF.

The V and J genes are TRBV4-1 and TRBJ1-2; D gene unclear. Trimming stripped 0 bases from V and 2 bases from J, with 10 bases between. The CDR3 runs 15 residues. Germline V gene data show CDR1 as MGHRA and CDR2 as YSYEKL. CDR3 loop: CASSQDETGNYGYTF. CDR3 DNA sequence: TGCGCCAGCAGCCAAGATGAGACGGGAAACTATGGCTACACCTTC.

The CDR3 region is CSVEDRGSGGSPDTQYF. CDR3 sequence (DNA): TGCAGCGTTGAAGATCGGGGTAGCGGGGGGTCGCCGGATACGCAGTATTTT. V is TRBV29-1 and J is TRBJ2-3; the match to TRBD2 covers 10 bases. The CDR3 covers 17 residues. Trimming cost V 0 bases and J 6 bases; bases outside gene matches: 12. In germline, CDR1 is SQVTM, CDR2 ANQGSEA.

The genes are TRBV4-1 and TRBJ1-1; weak D call: TRBD1 (5 bases). Trimming pared 1 base from V and 6 bases from J, leaving 15 bases between. The germline V gene encodes CDR1 MGHRA and CDR2 YSYEKL. CDR3 length: 15 residues. This CDR3 is CASSQVKGRGPEAFF. The CDR3 coding sequence is TGCGCCAGCAGCCAAGTGAAGGGGCGGGGACCTGAAGCTTTCTTT.

This chain links TRBV6-5 with TRBJ1-1; 7 bases align to TRBD1. Losses at the gene ends were 6 bases for V and 1 base for J; bases not matched to a gene: 5. The CDR3 runs 14 residues. Germline lookup yields CDR1 MNHEY and CDR2 SVGAGI. The DNA for the CDR3 is TGTGCCAGCAGGCCCGGGACAGCGAACACTGAAGCTTTCTTT. Protein product: CASRPGTANTEAFF.

This chain joins TRBV4-2 and TRBJ2-1; tentative D call: TRBD2 (6 bases). The V gene lost 4 bases and the J gene lost 6 bases, with 19 bases spanning the gap. The germline V gene has CDR1 LGHNA and CDR2 YNFKEQ. This CDR3 is 16 amino acids long. CDR3 in amino acids: CASSPVSGRLSNEQFF. DNA for the CDR3: TGTGCCAGCAGCCCGGTTAGCGGCCGCCTGAGCAATGAGCAGTTCTTC.

Only one count was recorded for this clone. The V call is TRBV27, the J call TRBJ2-3; 13 bases are shared with TRBD2. The CDR3 length is 16 residues. V dropped 5 bases and J dropped 1; count of bases not matched to a gene: 3. CDR1 is MNHEY and CDR2 is SMNVEV in the germline V gene (reference sequence). CDR3 nucleotide sequence: TGTGCCAGCAGTACGGGGACTAGCGGGGGCACAGATACGCAGTATTTT. Protein sequence: CASSTGTSGGTDTQYF.

The CDR3 DNA reads as TGTGCCAGCAGCCCCGCCCTAGCGGATACGCAGTATTTT. Its translation: CASSPALADTQYF. V is TRBV11-2 and J is TRBJ2-3; tentatively, D is TRBD2 (6 bases). From germline, CDR1 is SGHAT and CDR2 FQNNGV. V lost 5 bases, J lost 6 bases, and 12 bases lay in between. This CDR3 is built from 13 residues.

J is TRBJ2-7 and V is TRBV2; D not certain. This CDR3 region has 12 residues. The V end was cut by 7 bases, the J end by 1 base, with 8 bases between. Germline CDR1 SNHLY, CDR2 FYNNEI. CDR3 DNA sequence: TGTGCCAGCAAAGTGCTATCCTACGAGCAGTACTTC. Its protein product is CASKVLSYEQYF.

This clone was detected once. The chain combines TRBV5-5 with TRBJ2-1, with TRBD2 identical over 8 bases. Trimming took 2 bases from V and 4 from J; bases not matched to a gene: 5. Germline V CDR1 and CDR2: SGHKS, YYEKEE (reference sequence). This CDR3 is 15 amino acids long. This CDR3 reads CASSFLAGLYNEQFF. In DNA form, the CDR3 reads TGTGCCAGCAGCTTCTTAGCGGGGCTATACAATGAGCAGTTCTTC.

The rearrangement joins TRBV5-1 to TRBJ1-5; tentatively, D is TRBD1 (5 bases). The CDR3 totals 16 residues. Trimming took 2 bases from V and 0 from J, leaving 12 bases between them. Germline assignment: CDR1 SGHRS and CDR2 YFSETQ. The CDR3 region is CASSFLPGNSNQPQHF. CDR3 bases: TGCGCCAGCAGCTTTCTCCCAGGGAATAGCAATCAGCCCCAGCATTTT.

The chain recombines TRBV10-3 with TRBJ2-7, with D maybe TRBD2 (5 bases). Trimming left V 4 bases short and J 0 bases short, with 19 bases between. The CDR3 is made up of 17 amino acids. Germline CDR1 is ENHRY and CDR2 is SYGVKD. CDR3 nucleotides: TGTGCCATCAGTGCCAAGGTTGGAGGCAGTTACTCCTACGAGCAGTACTTC. Translating gives CAISAKVGGSYSYEQYF.

The chain joins TRBV5-5 to TRBJ2-3; 12 nucleotides align to TRBD1. CDR3 length equals 15 residues. The V and J ends lost 2 bases and 10 bases, in that order; junction bases with no gene match: 8. CDR1 and CDR2 from the germline V gene are SGHKS and YYEKEE (reference sequence). CDR3 coding DNA: TGTGCCAGCAGCTTCTCCGGGACAGGGGGCCCTCCGCAGTATTTT. Its translation: CASSFSGTGGPPQYF.